This entry lists 24 T cell receptor beta chains sequenced from one sample in a study of CD8 T cells in ankylosing spondylitis. Which antigens these TCRs recognize remains unknown. TCRdb re-called the 5' RACE reads through MiXCR, storing one row per CDR3 protein. This sample has hundreds of thousands of distinct CDR3 sequences, with 12% found just once. Findings and limits, study-wide: About 8 highly homologous variants made up a TCR beta motif, and this motif appeared characteristic of ankylosing spondylitis blood.

Input material: blood, either unsorted or a sorted T cell fraction (not recorded which). The receptors derive from a male donor with ankylosing spondylitis.

This clonotype was observed a few times. The genes are TRBV12-3 or TRBV12-4 and TRBJ1-1, with TRBD1 matching over 8 bases. CDR3 length: 15 residues. The trim removed 6 bases at V and 2 bases at J, leaving 8 bases unmatched. CDR3 in DNA: TGTGCCAGCAGGTCGGACAGGGTTGGTAACACTGAAGCTTTCTTT. This codes for CASRSDRVGNTEAFF.

V gene TRBV25-1 combines with J gene TRBJ2-2; 8 positions agree with TRBD1. This CDR3 is built from 16 residues. Per germline, CDR1 MGHDK and CDR2 SYGVNS. The V gene end was trimmed by 3 bases and the J gene end by 3 bases; junction bases not matched to a gene: 6. The CDR3 here is CASSDTGTGDTGELFF. The CDR3 DNA reads TGTGCCAGCAGTGACACCGGGACAGGCGACACCGGGGAGCTGTTTTTT.

This chain links TRBV20-1 with TRBJ2-2; 7 bases are shared with TRBD1. The CDR3 length is 17 residues. Germline V lookup: CDR1 DFQATT, CDR2 SNEGSKA (reference sequence). With V trimmed by 5 bases and J by 0 bases, 12 bases remained unmatched. The CDR3 DNA is TGCAGTGCTGACCGCCTACTAGGGGGCCCGAACACCGGGGAGCTGTTTTTT. Its translation: CSADRLLGGPNTGELFF.

This clonotype has a handful of counts. J is TRBJ2-7 and V is TRBV20-1, with D unclear. The CDR3 contains 14 residues. V was trimmed by 0 bases and J by 4 bases, leaving 13 bases between them. Germline V gene data show CDR1 as DFQATT and CDR2 as SNEGSKA (reference sequence). The CDR3 spells CSARERGTSYEQYF. DNA of the CDR3: TGCAGTGCTAGAGAACGAGGCACCAGTTACGAGCAGTACTTC.

The chain couples TRBV24-1 to TRBJ2-3; TRBD1 matches 10 bases. Germline loops: CDR1 KGHDR, CDR2 SFDVKD. Unmatched junction bases numbered 3, after V lost 7 bases and J lost 3 bases. The CDR3 length is 14 residues. The CDR3 reads CATSSGQGTDTQYF. The CDR3 DNA reads TGTGCCACCAGCTCGGGACAGGGGACAGATACGCAGTATTTT.

This clonotype showed up just a few times. The CDR3 nucleotides are TGTGCCAGCAGCTTATGGGGCGGGGTTGGCTACACCTTC. Protein sequence: CASSLWGGVGYTF. J is TRBJ1-2 and V is TRBV11-2; a possible D gene is TRBD1 (5 bases). Trimming shortened V by 2 bases and J by 7 bases, and 11 bases separated the two germline ends. The CDR3 length is 13 residues. CDR1 is SGHAT, CDR2 FQNNGV, per germline.

This clonotype was observed at least ten times. The gene calls are TRBV4-1 and TRBJ1-2; D might be TRBD1 (6 bases). The V gene lost 5 bases and the J gene lost 8 bases, with 15 bases spanning the gap. CDR3 length: 13 residues. Germline V lookup: CDR1 MGHRA, CDR2 YSYEKL. CDR3 loop: CASSGGHRVGYTF. The CDR3 DNA is TGCGCCAGCAGCGGGGGCCATCGGGTCGGCTACACCTTC.

This clonotype showed up many times. The gene calls are TRBV30 and TRBJ2-3; TRBD1 matches 7 bases. The CDR3 length is 13 residues. In germline, CDR1 is GTSNPN, CDR2 SVGIG (reference sequence). V trimming: 3 bases; J trimming: 4 bases; junction bases outside the gene matches: 4. The CDR3 DNA follows: TGTGCCTGGAGATTTCAGGGGGCAGATACGCAGTATTTT. This encodes CAWRFQGADTQYF.

This clonotype showed up just a few times. The chain recombines TRBV4-3 with TRBJ1-2, with D perhaps TRBD1 (6 bases). The germline gives CDR1 LGHNA, CDR2 YSLEER. The CDR3 loop spans 13 amino acids. V was cut by 6 bases and J by 4 bases, with 12 bases left in between. CDR3 coding DNA: TGCGCCAGCAGTAGGACAGCATTCTATGGCTACACCTTC. This translates into CASSRTAFYGYTF.

In this sample, this clonotype turned up many times. The chain carries TRBV15 and TRBJ1-2; D might be TRBD1 (6 bases). Per germline, CDR1 LNHNV and CDR2 YYDKDF (reference sequence). The CDR3 consists of 16 residues. Between the trimmed V and J ends, which lost 0 bases and 1 base, there was a span of 12 bases. The CDR3 nucleotides are TGTGCCACCAGCAGAGATGGACAGTTGGTTAACTATGGCTACACCTTC. Translation gives CATSRDGQLVNYGYTF.

This clonotype occurred many times. The rearrangement joins TRBV5-1 to TRBJ2-1; 9 bases are shared with TRBD2. V was clipped by 0 bases and J by 9 bases; unmatched bases: 7. From germline, CDR1 is SGHRS and CDR2 YFSETQ. The CDR3 sequence is 15 residues long. The CDR3 here is CASSLGVAGAVEQFF. CDR3 nucleotide sequence: TGCGCCAGCAGCTTGGGGGTAGCGGGAGCGGTTGAGCAGTTCTTC.

The rearrangement links TRBV27 to TRBJ2-6, with D possibly being TRBD1 (5 bases). CDR1 is MNHEY, CDR2 SMNVEV, per germline (reference sequence). V was clipped by 3 bases and J by 8 bases, with 11 bases between them. CDR3 length equals 14 residues. CDR3 sequence reads: CASSFNQGTNVLTF. The CDR3 region has the DNA TGTGCCAGCAGTTTCAATCAGGGTACCAACGTCCTGACTTTC.

V usage is TRBV7-6 and J usage is TRBJ2-5; TRBD2 is a possible D gene (5 bases). The CDR3 consists of 15 residues. Germline V gene data show CDR1 as SGHVS and CDR2 as FNYEAQ. V gave up 5 bases and J gave up 4 bases, with 17 bases separating them. DNA for the CDR3: TGTGCCAGCAGCACCACTGGGCGGGCTCGAGAGACCCAGTACTTC. It codes for CASSTTGRARETQYF.

This clonotype was counted a few times. The chain recombines TRBV5-1 with TRBJ1-4; D is ambiguous. V lost 1 base to trimming and J lost 0 bases, with 7 bases between them. The CDR3 extends over 15 amino acids. Germline V gives CDR1 SGHRS, CDR2 YFSETQ. The CDR3, as DNA: TGCGCCAGCAGCTTGATGCGGTCAACTAATGAAAAACTGTTTTTT. As protein: CASSLMRSTNEKLFF.

This clonotype was seen a few times. This chain joins TRBV6-2 or TRBV6-3 and TRBJ2-7; perhaps TRBD2 as D (5 bases). This CDR3 comprises 13 residues. Trimming shortened V by 4 bases and J by 13 bases, and 20 bases separated the two germline ends. Germline loops: CDR1 MNHEY, CDR2 SVGEGT. The DNA for the CDR3 is TGTGCCAGCAGTTCTCAACTTGGACTGAATCAATACTTC. It codes for CASSSQLGLNQYF.

This clonotype has just a few counts. The chain has TRBV6-2 or TRBV6-3 and TRBJ1-1, with D tentatively TRBD1 (6 bases). CDR1 and CDR2 from the germline V gene are MNHEY and SVGEGT. Trimming removed 4 bases at V and 6 bases at J, with 9 bases between. The CDR3 runs 12 residues. The CDR3 sequence is CASSSRTAEAFF. In DNA, the CDR3 is TGTGCCAGCAGTTCTCGGACAGCTGAAGCTTTCTTT.

This chain links TRBV20-1 with TRBJ2-6; unclear D gene. Between the trimmed V and J ends, which lost 8 bases and 4 bases, there was a span of 12 bases. Germline V gene lookup returns CDR1 DFQATT and CDR2 SNEGSKA (reference sequence). The CDR3 has 13 amino acids. CDR3 DNA: TGCAGTCTACAACATTCCGGGGCCAACGTCCTGACTTTC. Protein: CSLQHSGANVLTF.

In this sample, this clonotype turned up a few times. The rearrangement links TRBV6-5 to TRBJ1-5, with no clear D. V lost 1 base to trimming and J lost 7 bases, with 11 bases between them. The CDR3 sequence is 14 residues long. CDR1 is MNHEY, CDR2 SVGAGI, per germline. The CDR3 DNA is TGTGCCAGCAGTTACTGGGGAGAGAAGCAGCCCCAGCATTTT. It encodes CASSYWGEKQPQHF.

This clonotype was seen only a few times. The chain carries TRBV20-1 and TRBJ2-7; TRBD1 matches 7 bases. Trimming removed 4 bases from V and 9 bases from J; junction bases left unmatched: 12. The CDR3 has 13 amino acids. Germline V gene data show CDR1 as DFQATT and CDR2 as SNEGSKA (reference sequence). Here the CDR3 DNA reads TGCAGTGCTACTCCGGGACAGATGAGCGGGCAGTACTTC. Translating gives CSATPGQMSGQYF.

This clonotype was seen at least ten times. The chain couples TRBV20-1 to TRBJ1-4, with TRBD1 as a possible D gene (5 bases). This CDR3 comprises 13 residues. CDR1 DFQATT and CDR2 SNEGSKA come from the germline V gene (reference sequence). With 4 bases removed from V and 8 bases from J, the gap between germline ends came to 14 bases. The chain's CDR3 is CSATTAGSEKLFF. The CDR3 DNA reads TGCAGTGCTACGACAGCCGGATCCGAAAAACTGTTTTTT.

This rearrangement joins TRBV20-1 to TRBJ2-1; D assignment may be TRBD1 or TRBD2 (5 bases each). The V end was cut by 7 bases, the J end by 5 bases, with 12 bases between. In germline, CDR1 is DFQATT, CDR2 SNEGSKA (reference sequence). The CDR3 covers 12 residues. This chain's CDR3 is CSGMRGDNEQFF. The CDR3 bases are TGCAGTGGAATGAGGGGCGACAATGAGCAGTTCTTC.

V gene TRBV20-1 combines with J gene TRBJ2-3; no definite D call. From germline, CDR1 is DFQATT and CDR2 SNEGSKA (reference sequence). The CDR3 has 11 residues. V gave up 8 bases and J gave up 5 bases, with 11 bases separating them. For the CDR3, the DNA is TGCAGTTATGACCACCAAGATACGCAGTATTTT. Amino acid sequence: CSYDHQDTQYF.

The chain has TRBV9 and TRBJ1-1, with a possible D match to TRBD1 (5 bases). CDR1 is SGDLS, CDR2 YYNGEE, per germline. V shed 0 bases and J shed 1 base, with 16 bases lying between them. This CDR3 spans 17 amino acids. The CDR3 sequence: CASSVGVGEGTNTEAFF. The CDR3 DNA reads TGTGCCAGCAGCGTAGGGGTTGGGGAGGGGACGAACACTGAAGCTTTCTTT.

V and J are TRBV10-3 and TRBJ1-2; 7 bases agree with TRBD1. In germline, CDR1 is ENHRY, CDR2 SYGVKD. There are 13 residues in the CDR3. Trimming at V came to 3 bases and at J to 5 bases, leaving 3 bases not matched to a gene. The CDR3 spells CAISEGTAYGYTF. The CDR3 nucleotides are TGTGCCATCAGTGAAGGGACAGCATATGGCTACACCTTC.